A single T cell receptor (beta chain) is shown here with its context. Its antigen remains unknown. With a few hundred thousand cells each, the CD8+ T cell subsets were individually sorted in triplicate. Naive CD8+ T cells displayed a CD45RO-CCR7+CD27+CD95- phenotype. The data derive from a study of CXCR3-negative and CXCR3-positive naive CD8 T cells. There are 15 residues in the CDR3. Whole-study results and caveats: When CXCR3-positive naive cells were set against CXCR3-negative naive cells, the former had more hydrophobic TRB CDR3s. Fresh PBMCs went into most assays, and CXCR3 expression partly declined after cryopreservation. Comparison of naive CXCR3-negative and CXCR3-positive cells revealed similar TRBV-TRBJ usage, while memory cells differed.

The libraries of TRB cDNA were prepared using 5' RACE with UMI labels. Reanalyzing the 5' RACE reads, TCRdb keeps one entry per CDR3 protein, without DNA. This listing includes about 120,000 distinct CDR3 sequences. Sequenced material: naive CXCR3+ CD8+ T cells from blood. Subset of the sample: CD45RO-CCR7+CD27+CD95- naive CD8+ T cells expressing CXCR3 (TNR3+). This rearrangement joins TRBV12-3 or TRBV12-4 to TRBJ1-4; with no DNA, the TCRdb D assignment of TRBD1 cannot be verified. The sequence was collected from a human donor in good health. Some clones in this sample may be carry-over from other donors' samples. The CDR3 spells CASTRLGEGNEKLFF.